This T cell receptor beta chain was recorded in a study of cytomegalovirus exposure and HLA in healthy donors. As for the study in general: A prior study identified just under 120 million unique TCR beta sequences from some 200 million T cells.

The study ran its PCR with 60 Vbeta and 13 Jbeta primers. The protocol was immunoSEQ multiplex PCR, while the TCRdb copy is restricted to in-frame clones and leaves out a portion. This sample has 150,000 to 200,000 clones, with less than 90% found just once. Study-level results: Later on, analysis showed that most CMV-associated TCR beta chains appeared to be HLA-restricted. A later analysis linked a missense DCLRE1C variant to TCR beta V- and J-gene trimming. Reported findings show TCR beta sequences accurately forecast HLA-A and HLA-B alleles in most subjects.

In the case of this clone: Its antigen is not identified.

The V segment lost 4 bases and the J segment 6 bases; nucleotides outside the gene matches: 13. Germline V gives CDR1 SGHTA, CDR2 FQGNSA. The CDR3 is 17 amino acids. The chain employs TRBV7-2 and TRBJ2-3, with 10 positions matching TRBD1. The source is a man aged 45 to 65 in good health and CMV-seronegative. The sample taken for sequencing was PBMCs. CDR3 DNA sequence: TGTGCCAGCAGCTCCCCCCGGGACAGGGGAATTCGCGATACGCAGTATTTT. Protein product: CASSSPRDRGIRDTQYF.